A selection of T cell receptor beta chains follows, all from one sample in a study of T-cell memory formation after mild COVID-19. Each CDR3 protein gets one entry after TCRdb re-called the 5' RACE reads with MiXCR. The data contain some 130,000 distinct CDR3 sequences, roughly 15% of them singletons. Source material: PBMCs or a T cell subset sorted from them (not recorded which). The receptors stem from an adult woman who had mild COVID-19 (a few samples of this study predate the infection). Cell type and time point are not known. The CDR3 runs from the conserved cysteine through the conserved F or W. D genes are given only for firm matches. Clone size appears in some rows only: once, few, many, or a class for an expanded clone.

.,TRBV7-2,TRBJ2-1,12,.,CASGSSDREQFF,TGTGCCAGCGGCAGTTCCGACCGCGAGCAGTTCTTC
.,TRBV3-1,TRBJ1-2,14,.,CASSRRDNRLGYTF,TGTGCCAGCAGCCGCCGGGACAATCGGTTGGGCTACACCTTC
TRBD1,TRBV5-1,TRBJ1-1,14,.,CASTSGTGGSEAFF,TGCGCCAGCACCTCCGGGACAGGGGGCTCGGAAGCTTTCTTT
TRBD1,TRBV7-9,TRBJ1-2,14,few,CASSLHGTGEGYTF,TGTGCCAGCAGCTTACACGGGACAGGGGAAGGCTACACCTTC
TRBD2,TRBV24-1,TRBJ2-2,18,.,CATSNRRLAGSDTGELFF,TGTGCCACCAGTAACCGGCGGCTAGCGGGGTCGGACACCGGGGAGCTGTTTTTT
.,TRBV25-1,TRBJ1-5,14,.,CASSEGEKGQPQHF,TGTGCCAGCAGTGAAGGGGAAAAGGGTCAGCCCCAGCATTTT
.,TRBV20-1,TRBJ2-3,15,few,CSAGGFDRVQDTQYF,TGCAGTGCCGGGGGGTTTGACAGGGTGCAAGATACGCAGTATTTT
.,TRBV25-1,TRBJ2-7,13,.,CASSEGIPYEQYF,TGTGCCAGCAGCGAGGGGATCCCCTACGAGCAGTACTTC
TRBD2,TRBV20-1,TRBJ2-3,15,.,CSARGSGGSTDTQYF,TGCAGTGCTAGAGGGAGCGGGGGTAGCACAGATACGCAGTATTTT
TRBD2,TRBV5-4,TRBJ2-1,14,.,CASSSPTSGGASFF,TGTGCCAGCAGCTCACCAACTAGCGGGGGGGCTTCTTTCTTC
.,TRBV18,TRBJ1-5,16,few,CASSPGGPGSNQPQHF,TGTGCCAGCTCACCAGGGGGCCCAGGGAGCAATCAGCCCCAGCATTTT
TRBD2,TRBV7-9,TRBJ2-3,16,.,CASSPYLADLTDTQYF,TGTGCCAGCAGCCCATATCTAGCGGACCTCACAGATACGCAGTATTTT
.,TRBV6-2/TRBV6-3,TRBJ1-3,14,few,CASSYYSSGNTIYF,TGTGCCAGCAGTTACTACAGCTCTGGAAACACCATATATTTT
TRBD1,TRBV7-9,TRBJ2-7,16,few,CASSYLPGQPLYEQYF,TGTGCCAGCAGCTACCTTCCGGGACAGCCCCTCTACGAGCAGTACTTC
TRBD1,TRBV5-1,TRBJ1-1,15,few,CASSLTGTGDTEAFF,TGCGCCAGCAGCTTGACCGGGACAGGCGACACTGAAGCTTTCTTT
.,TRBV29-1,TRBJ2-7,13,.,CSVVLGLAYEQYF,TGCAGCGTTGTGTTGGGTTTAGCCTACGAGCAGTACTTC
TRBD1,TRBV5-6,TRBJ1-2,18,few,CASSSPAGTGVQNYGYTF,TGTGCCAGCAGCTCTCCCGCCGGGACAGGGGTGCAGAACTATGGCTACACCTTC
.,TRBV15,TRBJ1-6,14,.,CATSRDEGNSPLHF,TGTGCCACCAGCAGAGACGAAGGCAATTCACCCCTCCACTTT
TRBD2,TRBV25-1,TRBJ2-3,15,.,CASSGPGTSGRAWYF,TGTGCCAGCAGTGGCCCCGGGACTAGCGGGAGGGCCTGGTATTTT
.,TRBV7-2,TRBJ1-4,14,few,CASSSGWGIEKLFF,TGTGCCAGCAGCAGCGGTTGGGGGATTGAAAAACTGTTTTTT
.,TRBV6-5,TRBJ2-7,11,many,CASSSQYEQYF,TGTGCCAGCAGCTCCCAGTACGAGCAGTACTTC
TRBD2,TRBV5-6,TRBJ2-3,15,few,CASSRRTSGIDTQYF,TGTGCCAGCAGCCGCCGGACTAGCGGGATAGATACGCAGTATTTT
.,TRBV4-1,TRBJ1-4,13,few,CASKDRRHEKLFF,TGCGCCAGCAAAGACAGGCGGCATGAAAAACTGTTTTTT
.,TRBV20-1,TRBJ1-4,12,.,CSAVGPNEKLFF,TGCAGTGCGGTGGGGCCGAATGAAAAACTGTTTTTT
.,TRBV5-4,TRBJ1-3,15,few,CASSSGGGFGNTIYF,TGTGCCAGCAGCTCTGGGGGGGGATTTGGAAACACCATATATTTT
.,TRBV30,TRBJ1-2,16,few,CACTRGLRGGNYGYTF,TGTGCCTGCACCCGGGGGCTTAGGGGCGGGAACTATGGCTACACCTTC
.,TRBV12-5,TRBJ2-1,17,.,CASGLQGLVQGGNEQFF,TGTGCTAGTGGTTTGCAAGGTCTAGTGCAGGGAGGTAATGAGCAGTTCTTC
.,TRBV20-1,TRBJ2-6,14,.,CSARDIAGANVLTF,TGCAGTGCTAGAGATATCGCAGGCGCCAACGTCCTGACTTTC
TRBD1,TRBV2,TRBJ1-3,16,.,CASSERDRGLGNTIYF,TGTGCCAGCAGTGAAAGGGACAGGGGGCTAGGAAACACCATATATTTT
.,TRBV7-3,TRBJ2-5,15,.,CASSPYPPPLGTQYF,TGTGCCAGCAGCCCCTATCCCCCGCCCCTAGGGACCCAGTACTTC
TRBD1,TRBV5-1,TRBJ2-1,15,few,CASSYTGGAYNEQFF,TGCGCCAGCAGTTACACAGGGGGCGCCTACAATGAGCAGTTCTTC
TRBD2,TRBV20-1,TRBJ2-1,13,few,CSAPVAGLNEQFF,TGCAGTGCCCCGGTAGCGGGATTGAATGAGCAGTTCTTC
.,TRBV5-1,TRBJ2-7,15,.,CASSLRSGGTYEQYF,TGCGCCAGCAGCTTGAGGTCGGGCGGGACCTACGAGCAGTACTTC
.,TRBV19,TRBJ1-2,14,once,CATRRGNGGYGYTF,TGTGCCACCAGGAGAGGGAATGGCGGATATGGCTACACCTTC
.,TRBV19,TRBJ2-3,19,.,CASSATRGAASASTDTQYF,TGTGCCAGTAGTGCCACCCGTGGGGCGGCTAGCGCTAGCACAGATACGCAGTATTTT
.,TRBV7-9,TRBJ1-4,15,.,CASSLPRIANEKLFF,TGTGCCAGCAGCTTACCGAGGATCGCTAATGAAAAACTGTTTTTT
.,TRBV7-2,TRBJ2-1,12,few,CASSLIDNEQFF,TGTGCCAGCAGCTTAATAGACAATGAGCAGTTCTTC
.,TRBV6-6,TRBJ2-1,14,few,CASRTIYSYNEQFF,TGTGCCAGCAGGACAATTTACTCCTACAATGAGCAGTTCTTC
.,TRBV7-3,TRBJ1-1,16,few,CASSTRGGHPNTEAFF,TGTGCCAGCAGCACCAGAGGGGGACATCCGAACACTGAAGCTTTCTTT
.,TRBV4-1,TRBJ2-2,17,.,CASSQDPTGSNTGELFF,TGCGCCAGCAGCCAAGATCCAACAGGTTCTAACACCGGGGAGCTGTTTTTT
.,TRBV9,TRBJ1-2,14,.,CASSVGQESYGYTF,TGTGCCAGCAGCGTAGGGCAGGAATCCTATGGCTACACCTTC